This T cell receptor (beta chain) was recorded in a study of cytomegalovirus exposure and HLA in healthy donors. CDR3 size: 20 residues. V trimming: 1 base; J trimming: 0 bases; junction bases outside the gene matches: 15. Per germline, CDR1 ENHRY and CDR2 SYGVKD. Both 60 Vbeta primers and 13 Jbeta primers went into the PCR. TCRdb's copy holds only in-frame clones and misses some; the assay was immunoSEQ multiplex PCR. The sample lists about 150,000 clones, 83% seen once, with about 1.5% in the top ten. Study observations and caveats: CMV antigen specificity was confirmed in vitro for a few CMV-associated chains. Earlier results showed most TCR beta V segments being productive about 87% or about 30% of the time.

In the case of this clone: Its antigen is unknown.

Donors counted as nominally healthy when sampled, yet unrecorded immune exposures were likely. The chain carries TRBV10-3 and TRBJ1-5; TRBD1 matches at 7 bases. This clonotype originated in a middle-aged man in good health and CMV-seronegative. The sequencing sample was made of PBMCs. For the CDR3, the DNA is TGTGCCATCAGTGAGTGGGGGGAAACAGGGGACCTGCATAGCAATCAGCCCCAGCATTTT. Amino acids: CAISEWGETGDLHSNQPQHF.